This T cell receptor (beta chain) emerged from a study of blood T cell repertoires in COVID-19. Study background: The origin of the acute and convalescent COVID-19 samples was the United States, Italy and Spain. Nucleic acid was either cDNA or gDNA, and it came from T cells, B-cell-depleted T cells, or PBMCs.

V lost 4 bases to trimming and J lost 2 bases, with 14 bases between them. In germline, CDR1 is SGHTA, CDR2 FQGNSA. The CDR3 is made up of 15 amino acids. Clones were sequenced by immunoSEQ multiplex PCR, and TCRdb holds only the in-frame ones, with some missing. The table includes more than 120,000 clones, roughly 80% detected once. The chain uses TRBV7-2 and TRBJ2-5; D gene ambiguous. The material sequenced was peripheral blood. This clonotype was obtained from a human donor in a cohort sampled during active COVID-19. The CDR3 DNA follows: TGTGCCAGCAGCTCTCTAGGAAGGCTTCAAGAGACCCAGTACTTC. It encodes CASSSLGRLQETQYF.